The 20 T cell receptor beta chains below all came from one sample that was sequenced in a study of blood T cell repertoires in COVID-19. Sequenced by immunoSEQ multiplex PCR; TCRdb stores in-frame clones only, minus some. The sample includes over 95,000 clones, 70% to 85% of them seen just once. Sequences were obtained from peripheral blood. The receptors stem from a woman between 55 and 75 years old with acute or convalescent COVID-19.

The rearrangement joins TRBV25-1 to TRBJ2-7, with a tentative D call TRBD1 (5 bases). Germline CDR1 reads MGHDK; CDR2 reads SYGVNS. V lost 5 bases and J lost 0, with 11 bases in between. The CDR3 is 14 amino acids. As DNA, the CDR3 is TGTGCCAGCAGTCTCCCAGGGAACTCCTACGAGCAGTACTTC. Residues: CASSLPGNSYEQYF.

V gene TRBV5-4 combines with J gene TRBJ2-1, with 10 bases identical to TRBD2. Germline CDR1 is SGHNT and CDR2 is YYREEE (reference sequence). J lost 4 bases, V lost 4 bases, and 8 bases had no gene match. The CDR3 runs 16 residues. The DNA of the CDR3 is TGTGCCAGCAGCCACCCTTTAGCGGGGGGTTACAATGAGCAGTTCTTC. Protein product: CASSHPLAGGYNEQFF.

The chain is built from TRBV6-1 and TRBJ2-5; possibly TRBD2 for D (7 bases). The V gene's germline CDR1 is MNHNS and CDR2 SASEGT. CDR3 size: 15 residues. V was shortened by 0 bases and J by 5 bases, with 13 bases between the two germline ends. The CDR3 reads CASSEAGGRVETQYF. The CDR3 nucleotides are TGTGCCAGCAGTGAAGCGGGGGGGCGTGTCGAGACCCAGTACTTC.

The chain couples TRBV2 to TRBJ1-5; no firm D call. Trimming took off 3 bases at V and 8 bases at J, with 8 bases between the two ends. This CDR3 has 12 amino acids. CDR1 is SNHLY, CDR2 FYNNEI, per germline. The CDR3 sequence is CASSDNREPQHF. The DNA of the CDR3 is TGTGCCAGCAGTGATAATCGGGAGCCCCAGCATTTT.

The J gene is TRBJ2-5, the V gene TRBV9; 10 nucleotides match TRBD2. The CDR3 spans 16 residues. Looked up from germline, CDR1 is SGDLS and CDR2 is YYNGEE. The trim removed 4 bases at V and 1 base at J, leaving 7 bases unmatched. The CDR3 is CASSPVAGGSQETQYF. DNA for the CDR3: TGTGCCAGCAGCCCAGTAGCGGGGGGAAGCCAAGAGACCCAGTACTTC.

Details on this clone: The same CDR3 also results from other DNA sequences found in this sample. This chain's CDR3 is CASSLERGGQPQHF. The CDR3 DNA is TGTGCCAGCAGCTTAGAACGAGGTGGTCAGCCCCAGCATTTT. V gene TRBV7-2 combines with J gene TRBJ1-5; D is undetermined. V was cut by 1 base and J by 6 bases, with 10 bases left in between. Germline lookup yields CDR1 SGHTA and CDR2 FQGNSA. The CDR3 is 14 residues long.

This clone has just a few counts. The CDR3 region is CASSLSGVGGYTF. Written as DNA, the CDR3 is TGTGCCAGCAGTTTATCAGGGGTAGGGGGCTACACCTTC. The J gene is TRBJ1-2, the V gene TRBV28; tentatively, D is TRBD1 (6 bases). Trimming removed 1 base at V and 8 bases at J, with 11 bases between. Per germline, CDR1 MDHEN and CDR2 SYDVKM. CDR3 length: 13 residues.

This clone has more than one count but fewer than ten. The V gene is TRBV2, the J gene TRBJ1-5; D might be TRBD1 (5 bases). The V end was cut by 6 bases, the J end by 2 bases, with 5 bases between. Germline V lookup: CDR1 SNHLY, CDR2 FYNNEI. The CDR3 covers 12 residues. The CDR3 spells CASRTGNQPQHF. The CDR3 DNA sequence: TGTGCCAGCAGGACAGGCAATCAGCCCCAGCATTTT.

V and J are TRBV4-1 and TRBJ1-2; 10 nucleotides agree with TRBD1. V was pared by 3 bases and J by 8 bases, with 9 bases of the junction left unmatched. CDR3 length: 15 amino acids. Germline V gene data show CDR1 as MGHRA and CDR2 as YSYEKL. The CDR3 sequence: CASSQPTGGSRGYTF. In nucleotides, the CDR3 is TGCGCCAGCAGCCAGCCGACAGGGGGCAGTCGGGGCTACACCTTC.

J is TRBJ1-1 and V is TRBV28, with a possible D match to TRBD1 (6 bases). This CDR3 contains 13 residues. CDR1 is MDHEN, CDR2 SYDVKM, per germline. V lost 8 bases to trimming and J lost 4 bases, with 14 bases between them. In DNA form, the CDR3 reads TGTGCCAGCCGAAGGGGCAGGGGCACTGAAGCTTTCTTT. This gives the protein CASRRGRGTEAFF.

This clone has just one count. The chain joins TRBV6-5 to TRBJ2-1; TRBD2 agrees at 7 bases. Germline loops: CDR1 MNHEY, CDR2 SVGAGI. V shed 4 bases and J 5 bases; nucleotides not matched to a gene: 5. This CDR3 is built from 14 residues. CDR3 protein: CASSSSGANNEQFF. The CDR3 nucleotides read TGTGCCAGCAGTTCGAGCGGGGCCAACAATGAGCAGTTCTTC.

This clone was counted a single time. The chain carries TRBV5-6 and TRBJ1-6; 9 bases line up with TRBD1. V lost 1 base and J lost 8; bases outside the gene matches: 4. The germline V gene has CDR1 SGHDT and CDR2 YYEEEE. The CDR3 has 15 residues. CDR3 in amino acids: CASSLMDRGDSPLHF. CDR3 DNA sequence: TGTGCCAGCAGCTTGATGGACAGGGGAGATTCACCCCTCCACTTT.

CDR3 sequence (DNA): TGTGCCAGCAGCCCTGGCCAGGCCAATACCTACGAGCAGTACTTC. Protein product: CASSPGQANTYEQYF. The chain combines TRBV7-7 with TRBJ2-7; D call uncertain. Looked up from germline, CDR1 is SSHAT and CDR2 is FNYEAQ (reference sequence). The CDR3 contains 15 residues. V was pared by 5 bases and J by 2 bases, with 16 bases between.

This clone was detected once. The chain is built from TRBV7-2 and TRBJ2-1; 9 bases are a match to TRBD2. Germline V lookup: CDR1 SGHTA, CDR2 FQGNSA. The CDR3 has 17 residues. V dropped 0 bases and J dropped 6; count of bases not matched to a gene: 9. The CDR3 region has the DNA TGTGCCAGCAGCTTAGCTAGCGGGGGTACCACGGGCAATGAGCAGTTCTTC. Protein sequence: CASSLASGGTTGNEQFF. The full variable domain, with the rest looked up from reference TRBV7-2 and TRBJ2-1, is GAGVSQSPSNKVTEKGKDVELRCDPISGHTALYWYRQSLGQGLEFLIYFQGNSAPDKSGLPSDRFSAERTGGSVSTLTIQRTQQEDSAVYLCASSLASGGTTGNEQFFGPGTRLTVL.

The chain couples TRBV4-2 to TRBJ1-5; D might be TRBD1 (5 bases). This CDR3 is 16 amino acids long. V gave up 2 bases and J gave up 5 bases, with 16 bases separating them. CDR1 is LGHNA, CDR2 YNFKEQ, per germline. As DNA, the CDR3 is TGTGCCAGCAGCCAAAGTGGGGGGGATTTGTATCAGCCCCAGCATTTT. Translation: CASSQSGGDLYQPQHF.

This chain links TRBV6-2 or TRBV6-3 with TRBJ2-1; no definite D call. The germline V and J ends were trimmed by 5 bases and 4 bases, with 6 bases remaining between them. Germline-derived CDR1 and CDR2 are MNHEY and SVGEGT. The length of the CDR3 is 12 residues. This CDR3 reads CASSTVYNEQFF. The CDR3 nucleotides are TGTGCCAGCAGTACAGTATACAATGAGCAGTTCTTC.

Only one count was recorded for this clone. The chain recombines TRBV7-3 with TRBJ1-5; 10 bases are shared with TRBD1. The length of the CDR3 is 15 residues. The V segment lost 4 bases and the J segment 6 bases; nucleotides outside the gene matches: 6. Per germline, CDR1 SGHTA and CDR2 FQGTGA. The CDR3 DNA reads as TGTGCCAGCAGCTCCGACAGGGGGCTAGGTCAGCCCCAGCATTTT. It translates to CASSSDRGLGQPQHF. The full variable domain, its missing parts supplied by reference TRBV7-3 and TRBJ1-5, is GAGVSQTPSNKVTEKGKYVELRCDPISGHTALYWYRQSLGQGPEFLIYFQGTGAADDSGLPNDRFFAVRPEGSVSTLKIQRTERGDSAVYLCASSSDRGLGQPQHFGDGTRLSIL.

V is TRBV29-1 and J is TRBJ2-7, with 7 bases aligning to TRBD1. Losses at the gene ends were 4 bases for V and 0 bases for J; bases not matched to a gene: 9. Germline-derived CDR1 and CDR2 are SQVTM and ANQGSEA. This CDR3 contains 15 residues. The CDR3 DNA sequence: TGCAGCGTTGGGGCAGGGACAGCGCGCTCCTACGAGCAGTACTTC. It yields the protein CSVGAGTARSYEQYF.

V gene TRBV7-7 combines with J gene TRBJ2-6; the D gene is possibly TRBD2 (6 bases). Looked up from germline, CDR1 is SSHAT and CDR2 is FNYEAQ (reference sequence). The CDR3 runs to 15 residues. Trimming removed 5 bases at V and 0 bases at J, with 8 bases between. The CDR3 loop reads CASSRDFSGANVLTF. The CDR3 region has the DNA TGTGCCAGCAGCCGGGACTTCTCTGGGGCCAACGTCCTGACTTTC.

This clone was seen a single time. The chain combines TRBV6-2 or TRBV6-3 with TRBJ1-5; 9 nucleotides match TRBD1. CDR3 length: 17 residues. From germline, CDR1 is MNHEY and CDR2 SVGEGT. The trim removed 4 bases at V and 2 bases at J, leaving 9 bases unmatched. The DNA of the CDR3 is TGTGCCAGCAGTTTTATGACAGGGGGTAATGGCAATCAGCCCCAGCATTTT. This translates into CASSFMTGGNGNQPQHF.